The clone carrying this T cell receptor (beta chain) was seen repeatedly, ten times or more. The assay was immunoSEQ multiplex PCR, and TCRdb's table has in-frame clones only and misses some. The sample carries 150,000 or so clones, approximately 86% recorded once. The trim removed 7 bases at V and 5 bases at J, leaving 7 bases unmatched. The CDR3 spans 14 residues. CDR1 and CDR2 from the germline V gene are SGHNT and YYREEE (reference sequence). This entry belongs to a study of blood T cell repertoires in COVID-19. As for the study in general: There were acute and convalescent COVID-19 samples, and they came from the United States, Italy and Spain.

The sequence came from a woman aged 40 to 50 who had been exposed to COVID-19. The genes are TRBV5-4 and TRBJ1-2, with 11 bases fitting TRBD1. Material: PBMCs or T cells enriched from blood (not recorded which). This chain's CDR3 is CASLRDRGTYGYTF. CDR3 sequence (DNA): TGTGCCAGCCTCCGGGACAGGGGGACGTATGGCTACACCTTC.